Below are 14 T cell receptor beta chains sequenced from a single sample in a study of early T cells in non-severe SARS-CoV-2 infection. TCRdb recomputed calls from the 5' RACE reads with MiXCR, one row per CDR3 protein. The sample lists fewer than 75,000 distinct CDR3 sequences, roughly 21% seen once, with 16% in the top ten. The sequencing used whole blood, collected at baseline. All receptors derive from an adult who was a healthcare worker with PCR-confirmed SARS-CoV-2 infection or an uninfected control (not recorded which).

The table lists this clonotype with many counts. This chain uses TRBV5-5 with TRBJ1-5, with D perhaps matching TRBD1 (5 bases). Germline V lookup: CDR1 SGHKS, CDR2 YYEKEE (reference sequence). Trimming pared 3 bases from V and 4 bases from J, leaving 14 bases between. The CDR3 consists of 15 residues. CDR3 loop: CASSYGTVPNQPQHF. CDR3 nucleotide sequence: TGTGCCAGCAGCTACGGGACTGTGCCTAATCAGCCCCAGCATTTT.

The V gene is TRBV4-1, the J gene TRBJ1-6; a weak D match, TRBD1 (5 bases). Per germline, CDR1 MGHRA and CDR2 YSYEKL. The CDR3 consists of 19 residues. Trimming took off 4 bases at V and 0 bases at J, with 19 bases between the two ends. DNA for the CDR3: TGCGCCAGCAGCCTCCTTGGGGGACCGAAGGGCTCCTATAATTCACCCCTCCACTTT. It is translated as CASSLLGGPKGSYNSPLHF.

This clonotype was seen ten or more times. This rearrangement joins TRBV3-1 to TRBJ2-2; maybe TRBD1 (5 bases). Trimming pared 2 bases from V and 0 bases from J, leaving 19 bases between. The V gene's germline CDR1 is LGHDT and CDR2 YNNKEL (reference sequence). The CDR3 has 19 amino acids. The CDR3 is CASSQYHPPQDANTGELFF. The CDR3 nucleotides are TGTGCCAGCAGCCAATACCACCCTCCACAGGATGCGAACACCGGGGAGCTGTTTTTT. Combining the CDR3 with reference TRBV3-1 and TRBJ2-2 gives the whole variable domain DTAVSQTPKYLVTQMGNDKSIKCEQNLGHDTMYWYKQDSKKFLKIMFSYNNKELIINETVPNRFSPKSPDKAHLNLHINSLELGDSAVYFCASSQYHPPQDANTGELFFGEGSRLTVL.

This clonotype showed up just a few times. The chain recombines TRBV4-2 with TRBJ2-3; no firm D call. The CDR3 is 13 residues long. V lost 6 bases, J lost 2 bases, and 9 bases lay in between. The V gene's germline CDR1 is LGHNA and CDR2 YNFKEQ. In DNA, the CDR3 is TGTGCCAGCAGAGAGATTTCCACAGATACGCAGTATTTT. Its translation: CASREISTDTQYF.

Here the CDR3 DNA reads TGTGCCTGGAGCGCCACACGTAACTATGGCTACACCTTC. It translates to CAWSATRNYGYTF. The chain joins TRBV30 to TRBJ1-2, with no clear D. V was cut by 3 bases and J by 1 base, with 9 bases left in between. Germline assignment: CDR1 GTSNPN and CDR2 SVGIG (reference sequence). The CDR3 extends over 13 amino acids.

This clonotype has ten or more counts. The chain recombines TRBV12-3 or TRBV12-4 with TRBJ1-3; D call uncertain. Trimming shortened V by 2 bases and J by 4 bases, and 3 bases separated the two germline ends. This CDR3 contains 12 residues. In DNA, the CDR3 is TGTGCCAGCAGTTTATGGGGAAACACCATATATTTT. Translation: CASSLWGNTIYF.

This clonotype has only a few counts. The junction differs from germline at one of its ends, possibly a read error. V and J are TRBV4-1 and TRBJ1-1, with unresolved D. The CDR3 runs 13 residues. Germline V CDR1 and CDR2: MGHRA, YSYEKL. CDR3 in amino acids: CASTQRREAEAFF. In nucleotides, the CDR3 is TGCGCCAGCACCCAACGCCGGGAGGCTGAAGCTTTCTTT.

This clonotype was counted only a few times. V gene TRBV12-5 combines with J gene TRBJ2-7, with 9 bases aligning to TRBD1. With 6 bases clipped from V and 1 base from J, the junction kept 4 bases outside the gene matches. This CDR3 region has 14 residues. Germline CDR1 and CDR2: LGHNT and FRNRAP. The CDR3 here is CASGSGTGSYEQYF. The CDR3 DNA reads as TGTGCTAGTGGCTCCGGGACAGGGTCCTACGAGCAGTACTTC.

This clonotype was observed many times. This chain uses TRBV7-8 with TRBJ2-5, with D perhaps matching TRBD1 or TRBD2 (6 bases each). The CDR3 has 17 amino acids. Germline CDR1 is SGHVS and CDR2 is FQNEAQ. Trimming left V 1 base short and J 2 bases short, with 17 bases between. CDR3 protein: CASSLGGGLAVQETQYF. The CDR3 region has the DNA TGTGCCAGCAGCTTAGGTGGGGGCTTAGCGGTTCAAGAGACCCAGTACTTC.

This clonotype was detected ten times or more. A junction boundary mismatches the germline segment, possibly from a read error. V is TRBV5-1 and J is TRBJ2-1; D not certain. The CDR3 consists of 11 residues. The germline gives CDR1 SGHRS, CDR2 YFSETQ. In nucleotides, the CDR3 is TGTGCCAGCAGTGAATACAATGAGCAGTTCTTC. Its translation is CASSEYNEQFF.

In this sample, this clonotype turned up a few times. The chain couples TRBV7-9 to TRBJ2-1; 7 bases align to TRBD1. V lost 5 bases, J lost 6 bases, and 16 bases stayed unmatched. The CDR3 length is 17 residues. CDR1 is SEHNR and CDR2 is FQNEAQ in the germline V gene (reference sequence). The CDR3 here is CASSRDRNYALPNEQFF. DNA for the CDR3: TGTGCCAGCAGCCGGGACAGAAACTATGCCCTGCCCAATGAGCAGTTCTTC.

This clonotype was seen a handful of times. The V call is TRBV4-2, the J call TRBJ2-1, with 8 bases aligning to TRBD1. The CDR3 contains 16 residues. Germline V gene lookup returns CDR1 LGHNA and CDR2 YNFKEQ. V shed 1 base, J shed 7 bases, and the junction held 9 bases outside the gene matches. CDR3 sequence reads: CASSQVGRGPLNEQFF. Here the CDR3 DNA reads TGTGCCAGCAGCCAAGTAGGCAGGGGGCCCTTAAATGAGCAGTTCTTC.

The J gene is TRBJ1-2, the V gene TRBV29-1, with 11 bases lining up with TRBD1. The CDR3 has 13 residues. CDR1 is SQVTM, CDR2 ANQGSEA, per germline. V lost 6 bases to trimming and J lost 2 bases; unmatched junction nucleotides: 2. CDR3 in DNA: TGCAGCGTAGGACAGGGGGCGAACTATGGCTACACCTTC. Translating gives CSVGQGANYGYTF. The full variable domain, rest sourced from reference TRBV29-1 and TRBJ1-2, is SAVISQKPSRDICQRGTSLTIQCQVDSQVTMMFWYRQQPGQSLTLIATANQGSEATYESGFVIDKFPISRPNLTFSTLTVSNMSPEDSSIYLCSVGQGANYGYTFGSGTRLTVV.

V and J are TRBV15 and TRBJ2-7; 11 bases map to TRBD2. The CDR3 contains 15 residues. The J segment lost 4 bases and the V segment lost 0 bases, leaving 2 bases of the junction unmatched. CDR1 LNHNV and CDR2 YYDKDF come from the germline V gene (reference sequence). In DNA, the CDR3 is TGTGCCACCAGCAGAGAACTAGCGGGGGTATACGAGCAGTACTTC. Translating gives CATSRELAGVYEQYF.